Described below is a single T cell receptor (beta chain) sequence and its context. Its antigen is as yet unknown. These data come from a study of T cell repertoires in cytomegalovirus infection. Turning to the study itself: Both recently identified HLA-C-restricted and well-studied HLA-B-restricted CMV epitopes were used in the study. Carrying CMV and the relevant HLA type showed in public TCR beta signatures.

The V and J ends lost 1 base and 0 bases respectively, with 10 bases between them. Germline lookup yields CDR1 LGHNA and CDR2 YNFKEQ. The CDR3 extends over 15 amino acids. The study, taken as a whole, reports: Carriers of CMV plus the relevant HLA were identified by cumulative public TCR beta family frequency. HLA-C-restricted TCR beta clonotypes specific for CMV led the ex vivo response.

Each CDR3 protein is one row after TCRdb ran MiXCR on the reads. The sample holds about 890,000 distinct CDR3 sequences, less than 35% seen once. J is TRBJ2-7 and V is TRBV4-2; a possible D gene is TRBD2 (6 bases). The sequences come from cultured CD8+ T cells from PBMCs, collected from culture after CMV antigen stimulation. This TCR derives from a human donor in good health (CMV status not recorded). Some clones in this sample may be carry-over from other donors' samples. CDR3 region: CASSQGDSFSYEQYF. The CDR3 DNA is TGTGCCAGCAGCCAAGGGGACTCGTTCTCCTACGAGCAGTACTTC.